This entry concerns a single T cell receptor beta chain. Its antigen remains unknown. Ophthalmopathy cases scored 3 or more on the Clinical Activity Score and 4 or more on NOSPECS grade, with duration below 3 months. Exclusion followed for patients with uncontrolled infection, other autoimmune disease, pregnancy or lactation. The PBMCs were taken from approximately 9 ml of fresh peripheral blood. This CDR3 is 13 amino acids long. V was clipped by 5 bases and J by 9 bases, with 14 bases between them. CDR1 is SGHTA, CDR2 FQGNSA, per germline. The data originate from a study of T cells in Graves' hyperthyroidism and ophthalmopathy. Whole-study results and caveats: Among clonotypes expanded in thyroid above 0.001, most were also found in blood.

From RNA transcripts, TCR beta CDR3 regions were amplified. With the HTBI primer set, the TCR CDR3 went through a first round of RT-PCR. TCRdb called the multiplex PCR reads again in MiXCR, with one record for every CDR3 protein. Of approximately 400,000 distinct CDR3 sequences listed, approximately 17% were seen once; the top ten hold less than 45%. The chain recombines TRBV7-2 with TRBJ1-5, with D hard to call. Specimen: blood. The sequence was collected from a man between 18 and 29 years old with Graves' ophthalmopathy. CDR3 amino acids: CASSRTRWLPQHF. The CDR3 coding sequence is TGTGCCAGCAGCCGCACGAGGTGGCTGCCCCAGCATTTT.